This record concerns one TCR beta chain sequence. Germline V gene lookup returns CDR1 GTSNPN and CDR2 SVGIG (reference sequence). The CDR3 has 14 residues. Trimming took 0 bases from V and 4 from J, leaving 12 bases between them. The data derive from a study of T cells after yellow fever vaccination. TCRdb re-derived calls from the 5' RACE reads in MiXCR, one entry per CDR3 protein. The sample yields 300,000 to 350,000 distinct CDR3 sequences, around 3.9% seen once. The source is a man aged 18-30 years who received the YFV17D yellow fever vaccine. The chain couples TRBV30 to TRBJ2-5; D remains ambiguous. This sample comprised PBMCs, obtained 5 days after the yellow fever booster vaccination. The CDR3 spells CAWSVGSVLETQYF. In DNA, the CDR3 is TGTGCCTGGAGTGTAGGGTCGGTTCTAGAGACCCAGTACTTC. Combining the CDR3 with reference TRBV30 and TRBJ2-5 gives the whole variable domain SQTIHQWPATLVQPVGSPLSLECTVEGTSNPNLYWYRQAAGRGLQLLFYSVGIGQISSEVPQNLSASRPQDRQFILSSKKLLLSDSGFYLCAWSVGSVLETQYFGPGTRLLVL.